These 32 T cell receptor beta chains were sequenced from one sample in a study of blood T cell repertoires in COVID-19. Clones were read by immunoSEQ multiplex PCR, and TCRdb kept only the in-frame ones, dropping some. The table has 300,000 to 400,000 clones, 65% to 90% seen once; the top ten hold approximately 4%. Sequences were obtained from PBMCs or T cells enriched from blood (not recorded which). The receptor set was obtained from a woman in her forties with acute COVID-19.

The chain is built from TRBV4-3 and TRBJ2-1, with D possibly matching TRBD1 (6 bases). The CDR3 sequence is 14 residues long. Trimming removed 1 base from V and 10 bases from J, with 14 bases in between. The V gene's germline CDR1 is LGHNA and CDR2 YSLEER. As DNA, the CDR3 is TGCGCCAGCAGCCAAGGAGGGGGTGCAAGGGAGCAGTTCTTC. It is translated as CASSQGGGAREQFF.

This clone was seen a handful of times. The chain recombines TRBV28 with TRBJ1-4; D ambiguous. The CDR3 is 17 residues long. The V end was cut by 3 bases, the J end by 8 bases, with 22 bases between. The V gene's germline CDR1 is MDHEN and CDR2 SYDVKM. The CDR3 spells CASSLAGAGSIREKLFF. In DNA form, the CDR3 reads TGTGCCAGCAGTTTGGCGGGTGCGGGGTCCATCCGCGAAAAACTGTTTTTT.

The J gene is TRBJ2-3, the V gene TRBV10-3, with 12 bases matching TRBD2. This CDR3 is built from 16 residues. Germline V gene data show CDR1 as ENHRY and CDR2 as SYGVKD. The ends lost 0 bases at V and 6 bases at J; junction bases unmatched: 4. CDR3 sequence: CAISESSSGRVDTQYF. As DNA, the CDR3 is TGTGCCATCAGTGAGTCGTCTAGCGGGAGGGTGGATACGCAGTATTTT.

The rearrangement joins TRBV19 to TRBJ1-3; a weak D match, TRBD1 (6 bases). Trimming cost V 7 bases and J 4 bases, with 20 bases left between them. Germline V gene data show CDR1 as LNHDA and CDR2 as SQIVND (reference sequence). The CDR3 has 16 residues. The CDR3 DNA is TGTGCCAGTACCCTCTCCTTCACAGGGAAAGGAAACACCATATATTTT. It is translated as CASTLSFTGKGNTIYF.

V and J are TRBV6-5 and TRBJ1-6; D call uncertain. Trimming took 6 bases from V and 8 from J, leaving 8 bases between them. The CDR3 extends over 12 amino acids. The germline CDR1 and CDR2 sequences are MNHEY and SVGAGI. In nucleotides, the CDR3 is TGTGCCAGCAGGATGAGCTATTCACCCCTCCACTTT. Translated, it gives CASRMSYSPLHF.

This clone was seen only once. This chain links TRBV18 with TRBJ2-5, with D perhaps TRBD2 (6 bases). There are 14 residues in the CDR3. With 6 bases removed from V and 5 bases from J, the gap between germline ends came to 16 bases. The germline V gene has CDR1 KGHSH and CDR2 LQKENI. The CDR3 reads CASSLGGAAETQYF. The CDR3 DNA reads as TGTGCCAGCTCCCTCGGGGGAGCCGCGGAGACCCAGTACTTC.

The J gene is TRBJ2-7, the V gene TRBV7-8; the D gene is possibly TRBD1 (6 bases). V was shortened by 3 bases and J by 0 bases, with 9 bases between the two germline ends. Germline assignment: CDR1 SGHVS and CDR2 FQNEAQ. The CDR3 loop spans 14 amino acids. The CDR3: CASSFGQSSYEQYF. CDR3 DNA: TGTGCCAGCAGCTTTGGACAGAGCTCCTACGAGCAGTACTTC.

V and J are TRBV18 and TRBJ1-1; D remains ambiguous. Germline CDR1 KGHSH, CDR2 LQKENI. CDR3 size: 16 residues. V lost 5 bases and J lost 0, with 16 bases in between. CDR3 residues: CASSVAVLTLNTEAFF. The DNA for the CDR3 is TGTGCCAGCTCAGTAGCGGTACTTACTCTGAACACTGAAGCTTTCTTT.

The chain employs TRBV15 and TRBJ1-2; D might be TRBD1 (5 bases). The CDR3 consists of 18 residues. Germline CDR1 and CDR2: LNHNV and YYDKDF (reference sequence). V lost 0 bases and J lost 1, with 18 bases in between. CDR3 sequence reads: CATSRDSYATEINYGYTF. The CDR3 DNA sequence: TGTGCCACCAGCAGAGATTCTTACGCGACAGAGATTAACTATGGCTACACCTTC. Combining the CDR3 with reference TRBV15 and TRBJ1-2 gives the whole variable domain DAMVIQNPRYQVTQFGKPVTLSCSQTLNHNVMYWYQQKSSQAPKLLFHYYDKDFNNEADTPDNFQSRRPNTSFCFLDIRSPGLGDTAMYLCATSRDSYATEINYGYTFGSGTRLTVV.

CDR3 in amino acids: CASSADGTSTDTQYF. In DNA, the CDR3 is TGCGCCAGCAGCGCGGACGGGACTAGCACAGATACGCAGTATTTT. This rearrangement joins TRBV5-1 to TRBJ2-3, with D possibly being TRBD2 (6 bases). CDR3 length: 15 amino acids. Trimming removed 4 bases from V and 0 bases from J, with 12 bases in between. The germline V gene encodes CDR1 SGHRS and CDR2 YFSETQ.

The CDR3 DNA reads TGTGCCAGCAGCCGTACTGAGAACACTGAAGCTTTCTTT. Its protein product is CASSRTENTEAFF. V is TRBV7-9 and J is TRBJ1-1, with D unclear. The V gene lost 5 bases and the J gene lost 1 base, with 8 bases spanning the gap. Germline CDR1 is SEHNR and CDR2 is FQNEAQ (reference sequence). CDR3 length equals 13 residues.

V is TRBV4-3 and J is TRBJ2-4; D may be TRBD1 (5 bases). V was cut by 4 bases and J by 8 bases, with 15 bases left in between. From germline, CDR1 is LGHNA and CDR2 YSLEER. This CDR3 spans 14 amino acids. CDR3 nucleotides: TGCGCCAGCAGCCCCGGACCAGGGTCGGACATTCAGTACTTC. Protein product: CASSPGPGSDIQYF.

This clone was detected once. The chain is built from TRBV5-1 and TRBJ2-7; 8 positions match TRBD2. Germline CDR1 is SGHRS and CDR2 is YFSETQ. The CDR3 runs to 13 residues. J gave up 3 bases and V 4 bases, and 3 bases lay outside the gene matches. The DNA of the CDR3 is TGCGCCAGCAGCCCGAGCGGGAGCTACGAGCAGTACTTC. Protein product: CASSPSGSYEQYF.

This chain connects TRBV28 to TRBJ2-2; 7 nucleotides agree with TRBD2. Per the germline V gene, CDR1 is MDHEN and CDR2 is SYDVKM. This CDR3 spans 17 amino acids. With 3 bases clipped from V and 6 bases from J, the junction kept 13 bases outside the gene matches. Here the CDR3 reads CASSFFGGRGLAGELFF. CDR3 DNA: TGTGCCAGCAGTTTCTTTGGCGGGAGAGGGTTGGCCGGGGAGCTGTTTTTT.

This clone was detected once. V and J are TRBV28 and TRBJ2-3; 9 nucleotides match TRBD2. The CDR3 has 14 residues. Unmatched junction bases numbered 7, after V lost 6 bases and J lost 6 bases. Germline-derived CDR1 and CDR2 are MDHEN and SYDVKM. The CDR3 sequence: CASSKRTSVDTQYF. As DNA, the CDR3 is TGTGCCAGCAGCAAGAGGACTAGCGTCGATACGCAGTATTTT.

The CDR3 DNA follows: TGTGCCAGCAGTTTATTGGGGCGCCGAGAGGGGGGGGTCTCCTACGAGCAGTACTTC. This sequence encodes CASSLLGRREGGVSYEQYF. The rearrangement joins TRBV27 to TRBJ2-7, with a weak D call TRBD2 (7 bases). The germline V gene encodes CDR1 MNHEY and CDR2 SMNVEV (reference sequence). V was shortened by 1 base and J by 0 bases, with 22 bases between the two germline ends. The CDR3 spans 19 residues.

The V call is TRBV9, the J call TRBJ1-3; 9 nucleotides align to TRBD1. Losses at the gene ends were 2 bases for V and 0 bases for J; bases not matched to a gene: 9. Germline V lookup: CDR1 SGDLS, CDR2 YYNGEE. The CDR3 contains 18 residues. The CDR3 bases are TGTGCCAGCAGCGTCTCGACAGGGGGGCTCTACTCTGGAAACACCATATATTTT. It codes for CASSVSTGGLYSGNTIYF.

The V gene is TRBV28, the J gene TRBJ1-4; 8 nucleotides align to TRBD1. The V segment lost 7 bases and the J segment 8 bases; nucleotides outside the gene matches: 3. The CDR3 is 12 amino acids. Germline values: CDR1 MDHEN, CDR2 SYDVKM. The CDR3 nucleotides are TGTGCCAGCATGAACAGGGGGGAAAAACTGTTTTTT. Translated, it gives CASMNRGEKLFF.

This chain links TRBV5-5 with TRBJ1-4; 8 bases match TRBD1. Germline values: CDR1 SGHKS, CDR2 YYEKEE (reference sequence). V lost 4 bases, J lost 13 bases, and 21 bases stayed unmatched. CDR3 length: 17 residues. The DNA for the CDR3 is TGTGCCAGCAGCCTGTTCGAATTCGACAGGGGTCGAGGGGGACTGTTTTTT. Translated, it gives CASSLFEFDRGRGGLFF. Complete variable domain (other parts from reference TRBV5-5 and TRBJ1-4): DAGVTQSPTHLIKTRGQQVTLRCSPISGHKSVSWYQQVLGQGPQFIFQYYEKEERGRGNFPDRFSARQFPNYSSELNVNALLLGDSALYLCASSLFEFDRGRGGLFFGSGTQLSVL.

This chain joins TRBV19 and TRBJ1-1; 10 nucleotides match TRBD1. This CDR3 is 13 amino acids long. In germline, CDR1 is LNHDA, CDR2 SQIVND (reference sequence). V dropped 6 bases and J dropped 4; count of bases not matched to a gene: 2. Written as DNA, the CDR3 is TGTGCCAGTAGAGGACAGGGGGGCACTGAAGCTTTCTTT. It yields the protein CASRGQGGTEAFF.

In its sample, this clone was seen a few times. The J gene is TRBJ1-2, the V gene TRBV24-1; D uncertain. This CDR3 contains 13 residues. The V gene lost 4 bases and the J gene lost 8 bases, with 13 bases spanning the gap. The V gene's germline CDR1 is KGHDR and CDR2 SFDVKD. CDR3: CATSEAGNRGYTF. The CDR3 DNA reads TGTGCCACCAGTGAAGCGGGGAATCGGGGCTACACCTTC.

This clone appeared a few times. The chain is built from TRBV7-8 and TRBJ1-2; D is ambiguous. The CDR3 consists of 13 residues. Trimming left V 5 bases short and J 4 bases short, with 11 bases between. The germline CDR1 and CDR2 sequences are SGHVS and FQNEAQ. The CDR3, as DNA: TGTGCCAGCAGCCCTCGTAGCCGCTATGGCTACACCTTC. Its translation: CASSPRSRYGYTF.

This CDR3 reads CASSDKGLQPQHF. The CDR3 DNA is TGTGCCAGTAGTGATAAGGGGCTTCAGCCCCAGCATTTT. The gene calls are TRBV19 and TRBJ1-5; D perhaps matches TRBD1 (5 bases). The CDR3 runs to 13 residues. CDR1 LNHDA and CDR2 SQIVND come from the germline V gene (reference sequence). V lost 5 bases and J 6 bases, leaving 11 bases between the germline ends.

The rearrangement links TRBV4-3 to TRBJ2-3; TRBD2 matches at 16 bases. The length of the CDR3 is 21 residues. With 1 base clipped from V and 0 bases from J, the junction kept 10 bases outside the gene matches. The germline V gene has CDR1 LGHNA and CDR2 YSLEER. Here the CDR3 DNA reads TGCGCCAGCAGCCAAGTAGTGGAAGGGACTAGCGGGGGGGAAAGCACAGATACGCAGTATTTT. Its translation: CASSQVVEGTSGGESTDTQYF.

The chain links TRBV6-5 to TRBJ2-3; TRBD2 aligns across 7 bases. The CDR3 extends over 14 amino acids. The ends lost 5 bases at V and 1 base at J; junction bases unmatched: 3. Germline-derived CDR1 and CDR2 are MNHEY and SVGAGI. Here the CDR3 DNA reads TGTGCCAGCAGTAAGCGGGACGGCACAGATACGCAGTATTTT. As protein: CASSKRDGTDTQYF.

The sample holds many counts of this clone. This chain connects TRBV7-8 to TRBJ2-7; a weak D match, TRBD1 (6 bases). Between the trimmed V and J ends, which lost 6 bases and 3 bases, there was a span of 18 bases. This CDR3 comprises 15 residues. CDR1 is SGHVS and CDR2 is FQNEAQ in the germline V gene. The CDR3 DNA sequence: TGTGCCAGCAGAAACGCGAGGGGGTCTATCTACGAGCAGTACTTC. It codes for CASRNARGSIYEQYF.

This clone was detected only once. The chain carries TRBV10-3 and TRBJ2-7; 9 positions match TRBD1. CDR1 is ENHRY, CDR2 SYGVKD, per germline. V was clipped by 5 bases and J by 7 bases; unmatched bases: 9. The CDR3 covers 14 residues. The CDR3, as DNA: TGTGCCATCAGTACGGACAGGGGATCATGGGAGCAGTACTTC. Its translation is CAISTDRGSWEQYF.

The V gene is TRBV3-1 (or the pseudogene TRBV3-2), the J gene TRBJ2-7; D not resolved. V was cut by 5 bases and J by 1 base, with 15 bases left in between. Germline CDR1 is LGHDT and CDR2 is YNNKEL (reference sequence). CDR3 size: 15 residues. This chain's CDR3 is CASSYLGEESYEQYF. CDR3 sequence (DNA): TGTGCCAGCAGCTATCTAGGCGAGGAGTCCTACGAGCAGTACTTC.

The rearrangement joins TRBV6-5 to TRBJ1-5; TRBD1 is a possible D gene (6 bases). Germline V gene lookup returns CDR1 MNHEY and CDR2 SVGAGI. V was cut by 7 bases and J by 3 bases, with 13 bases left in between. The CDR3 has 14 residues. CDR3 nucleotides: TGTGCCAGCAAACAACAGGGATTCAATCAGCCCCAGCATTTT. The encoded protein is CASKQQGFNQPQHF.

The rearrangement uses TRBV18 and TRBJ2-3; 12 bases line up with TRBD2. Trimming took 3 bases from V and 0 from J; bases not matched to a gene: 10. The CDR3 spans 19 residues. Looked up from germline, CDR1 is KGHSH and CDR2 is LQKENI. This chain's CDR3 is CASSPIPTSGGSSTDTQYF. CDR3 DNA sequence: TGTGCCAGCTCACCCATTCCTACTAGCGGGGGGTCTAGCACAGATACGCAGTATTTT.

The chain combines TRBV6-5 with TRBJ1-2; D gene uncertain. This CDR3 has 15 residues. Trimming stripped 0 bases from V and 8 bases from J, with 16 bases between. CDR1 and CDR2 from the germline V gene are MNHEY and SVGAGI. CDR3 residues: CASSYSYPRTGGYTF. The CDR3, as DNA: TGTGCCAGCAGTTACTCATACCCTCGGACGGGAGGCTACACCTTC.

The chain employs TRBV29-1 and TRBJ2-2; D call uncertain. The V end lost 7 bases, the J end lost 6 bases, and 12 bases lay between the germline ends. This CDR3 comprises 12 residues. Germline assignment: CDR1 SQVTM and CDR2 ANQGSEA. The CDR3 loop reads CSARDFAGELFF. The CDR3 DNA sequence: TGCAGCGCGAGAGATTTCGCCGGGGAGCTGTTTTTT.